The 14 T cell receptor beta chains in this list originate from one sample, sequenced in a study of cytomegalovirus exposure and HLA in healthy donors. The PCR was carried out with 60 Vbeta primers and 13 Jbeta primers. Here immunoSEQ multiplex PCR was the method, and the copy in TCRdb shows in-frame clones only, minus some. The sample consists of about 160,000 clones, 60% to 80% of them appearing once. The sample was PBMCs. These receptors were obtained from a woman aged 40 to 50 in good health and CMV-seropositive.

The chain couples TRBV11-2 to TRBJ2-7; D not certain. Trimming cost V 5 bases and J 9 bases, with 14 bases left between them. Germline loops: CDR1 SGHAT, CDR2 FQNNGV. CDR3 length equals 12 residues. The CDR3, as DNA: TGTGCCAGCAGCCCCTCTACAGCCGGGCAGTACTTC. It yields the protein CASSPSTAGQYF.

This rearrangement joins TRBV19 to TRBJ2-5, with 7 bases identical to TRBD1. The junction had 19 bases not matched to a gene; V was cut back by 5 bases and J by 7 bases. CDR1 LNHDA and CDR2 SQIVND come from the germline V gene (reference sequence). The CDR3 runs 17 residues. The CDR3 sequence is CASSPYPSRGGAGTQYF. The CDR3 DNA reads TGTGCCAGTAGTCCATATCCCTCGAGAGGGGGCGCCGGGACCCAGTACTTC.

This clone has just one count. The chain combines TRBV7-8 with TRBJ2-2, with TRBD2 matching 13 bases. This CDR3 is 16 amino acids long. The germline CDR1 and CDR2 sequences are SGHVS and FQNEAQ. Unmatched junction bases numbered 6, after V lost 5 bases and J lost 6 bases. CDR3 protein: CASSLRTSGSAGELFF. The CDR3 region has the DNA TGTGCCAGCAGCCTCCGGACTAGCGGGAGTGCCGGGGAGCTGTTTTTT.

The rearrangement uses TRBV4-2 and TRBJ1-1, with D possibly matching TRBD1 (6 bases). V lost 5 bases to trimming and J lost 2 bases, with 18 bases between them. This CDR3 is built from 16 residues. Germline V CDR1 and CDR2: LGHNA, YNFKEQ. This CDR3 is CASSSPGTPVNTEAFF. CDR3 coding DNA: TGTGCCAGCAGCTCACCCGGGACACCCGTAAACACTGAAGCTTTCTTT.

The genes are TRBV7-9 and TRBJ1-3, with D possibly TRBD1 on 5 matching bases. Germline V gene data show CDR1 as SEHNR and CDR2 as FQNEAQ (reference sequence). The V end lost 1 base, the J end lost 3 bases, and 10 bases lay between the germline ends. The CDR3 is 15 amino acids. The CDR3 DNA reads as TGTGCCAGCAGCTTAGTTGCAGGGCTTGGAAACACCATATATTTT. Encoded protein: CASSLVAGLGNTIYF.

The V and J genes are TRBV11-2 and TRBJ1-3; D ambiguous. Trimming pared 2 bases from V and 5 bases from J, leaving 10 bases between. The germline gives CDR1 SGHAT, CDR2 FQNNGV. The CDR3 sequence is 14 residues long. The CDR3 region has the DNA TGTGCCAGCAGCTTAACCGCACAAAGAAACACCATATATTTT. This encodes CASSLTAQRNTIYF.

The rearrangement links TRBV10-3 to TRBJ1-1; no reliable D call. The CDR3 has 13 amino acids. In germline, CDR1 is ENHRY, CDR2 SYGVKD. V lost 4 bases and J 7 bases, leaving 13 bases between the germline ends. Here the CDR3 DNA reads TGTGCCATCAGTGTTGGCTCCCCTGATGAAGCTTTCTTT. Translated: CAISVGSPDEAFF.

A word on this clone: At one boundary the junction diverges from the germline segment, which might be a read error. The V gene is TRBV6-6, the J gene TRBJ2-5, with TRBD2 matching over 10 bases. The DNA end lines up better with TRBJ2-7; the J call may be wrong. The CDR3 spans 14 residues. CDR1 and CDR2 (germline): MNHNY, SVGAGI (reference sequence). CDR3 DNA: TGTGCCAGTAGTTCACTAGCGGGAACCTACGAGCAGTACTTC. Translation: CASSSLAGTYEQYF.

This clone has just a few counts. The rearrangement links TRBV5-1 to TRBJ2-7; D is perhaps TRBD2 (5 bases). This CDR3 spans 15 amino acids. Germline values: CDR1 SGHRS, CDR2 YFSETQ. V was shortened by 4 bases and J by 0 bases, with 14 bases between the two germline ends. CDR3 residues: CASSPFAGSSYEQYF. For the CDR3, the DNA is TGCGCCAGCAGCCCCTTCGCGGGCAGCTCCTACGAGCAGTACTTC.

The chain carries TRBV5-6 and TRBJ1-2, with 9 bases aligning to TRBD1. V lost 4 bases to trimming and J lost 4 bases; unmatched junction nucleotides: 2. CDR1 and CDR2 (germline): SGHDT, YYEEEE. The CDR3 runs 13 residues. As DNA, the CDR3 is TGTGCCAGCAGCCGGGACAGGGCCTATGGCTACACCTTC. Translating it yields CASSRDRAYGYTF.

The chain has TRBV5-1 and TRBJ1-6, with 9 positions matching TRBD1. V shed 3 bases, J shed 10 bases, and the junction held 5 bases outside the gene matches. The CDR3 is 14 residues long. Germline CDR1 reads SGHRS; CDR2 reads YFSETQ. This CDR3 is CASSSGTGLSPLHF. As DNA, the CDR3 is TGCGCCAGCAGCTCCGGGACAGGGCTCTCACCCCTCCACTTT.

The chain couples TRBV6-6 to TRBJ1-1; the D gene is possibly TRBD1 (5 bases). Germline CDR1 is MNHNY and CDR2 is SVGAGI (reference sequence). V dropped 4 bases and J dropped 1 base, with 10 bases sitting between them. The length of the CDR3 is 14 residues. In DNA form, the CDR3 reads TGTGCCAGCAGTTCACGGGGGGAGAACACTGAAGCTTTCTTT. It specifies CASSSRGENTEAFF.

The chain employs TRBV7-8 and TRBJ2-1, with D maybe TRBD2 (7 bases). Per germline, CDR1 SGHVS and CDR2 FQNEAQ. V was cut by 3 bases and J by 3 bases, with 12 bases left in between. The CDR3 loop spans 15 amino acids. The CDR3, as DNA: TGTGCCAGCAGCTTTTGGGGGGGCAGCTACAATGAGCAGTTCTTC. It translates to CASSFWGGSYNEQFF.

This chain joins TRBV18 and TRBJ1-5; D might be TRBD1 (6 bases). The CDR3 totals 16 residues. V was trimmed by 3 bases and J by 3 bases, leaving 15 bases between them. Germline lookup yields CDR1 KGHSH and CDR2 LQKENI. This CDR3 reads CASSPWDTSNNQPQHF. CDR3 in DNA: TGTGCCAGCTCACCCTGGGACACATCTAACAATCAGCCCCAGCATTTT.